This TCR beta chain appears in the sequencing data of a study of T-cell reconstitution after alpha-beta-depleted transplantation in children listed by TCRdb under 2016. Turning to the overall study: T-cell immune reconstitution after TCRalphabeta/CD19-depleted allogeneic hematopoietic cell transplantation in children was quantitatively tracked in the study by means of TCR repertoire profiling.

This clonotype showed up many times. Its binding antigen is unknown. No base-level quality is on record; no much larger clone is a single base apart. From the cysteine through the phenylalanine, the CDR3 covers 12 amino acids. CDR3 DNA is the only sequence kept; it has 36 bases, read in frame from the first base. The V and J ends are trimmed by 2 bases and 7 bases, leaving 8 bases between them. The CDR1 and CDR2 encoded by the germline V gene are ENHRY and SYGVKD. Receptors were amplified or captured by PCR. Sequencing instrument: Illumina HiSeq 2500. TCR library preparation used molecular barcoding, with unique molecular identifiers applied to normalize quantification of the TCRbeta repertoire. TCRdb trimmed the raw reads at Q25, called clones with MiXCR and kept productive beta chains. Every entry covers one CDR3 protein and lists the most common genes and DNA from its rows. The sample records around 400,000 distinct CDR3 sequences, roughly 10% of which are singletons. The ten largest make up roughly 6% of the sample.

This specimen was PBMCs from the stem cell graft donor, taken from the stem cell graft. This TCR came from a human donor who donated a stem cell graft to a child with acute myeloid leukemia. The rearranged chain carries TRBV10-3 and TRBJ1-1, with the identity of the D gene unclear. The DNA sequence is TGTGCCATCAGTGAGACATTGAGTGAAGCTTTCTTT. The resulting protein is CAISETLSEAFF.